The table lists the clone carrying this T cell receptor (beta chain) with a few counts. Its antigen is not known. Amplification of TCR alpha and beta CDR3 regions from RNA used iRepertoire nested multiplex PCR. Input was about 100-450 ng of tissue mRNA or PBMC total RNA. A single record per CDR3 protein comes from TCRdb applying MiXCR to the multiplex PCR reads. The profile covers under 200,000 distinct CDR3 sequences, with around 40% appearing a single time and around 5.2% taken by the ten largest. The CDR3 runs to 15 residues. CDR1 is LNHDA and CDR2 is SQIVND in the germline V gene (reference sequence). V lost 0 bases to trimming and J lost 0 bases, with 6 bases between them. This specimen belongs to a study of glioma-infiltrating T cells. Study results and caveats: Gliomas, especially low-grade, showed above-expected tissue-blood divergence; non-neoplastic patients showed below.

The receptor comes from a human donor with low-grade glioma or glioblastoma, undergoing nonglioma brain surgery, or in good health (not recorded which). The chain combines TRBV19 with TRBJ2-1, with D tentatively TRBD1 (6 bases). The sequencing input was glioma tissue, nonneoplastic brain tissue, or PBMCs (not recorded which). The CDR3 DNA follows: TGTGCCAGTAGTATAGAGGACAGCTCCTACAATGAGCAGTTCTTC. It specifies CASSIEDSSYNEQFF. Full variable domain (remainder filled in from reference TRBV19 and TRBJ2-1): DGGITQSPKYLFRKEGQNVTLSCEQNLNHDAMYWYRQDPGQGLRLIYYSQIVNDFQKGDIAEGYSVSREKKESFPLTVTSAQKNPTAFYLCASSIEDSSYNEQFFGPGTRLTVL.